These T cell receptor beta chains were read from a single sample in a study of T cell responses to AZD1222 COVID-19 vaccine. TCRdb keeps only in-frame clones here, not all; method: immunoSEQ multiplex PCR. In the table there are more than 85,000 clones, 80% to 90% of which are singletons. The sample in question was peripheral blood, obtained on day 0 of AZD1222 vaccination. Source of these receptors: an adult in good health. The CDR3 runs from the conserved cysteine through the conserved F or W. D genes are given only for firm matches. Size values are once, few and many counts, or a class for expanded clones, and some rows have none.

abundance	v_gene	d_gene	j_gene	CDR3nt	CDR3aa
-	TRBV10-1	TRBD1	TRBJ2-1	TGCGCCAGCAGTGTAAGGGGGCACTCTGACAATGAGCAGTTCTTC	CASSVRGHSDNEQFF
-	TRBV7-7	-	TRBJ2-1	TGTGCCAGCAGCTTGGGCCAATACAATGAGCAGTTCTTC	CASSLGQYNEQFF
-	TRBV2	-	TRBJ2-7	TGTGCCAGCATCCGAGACTACGAGCAGTACTTC	CASIRDYEQYF
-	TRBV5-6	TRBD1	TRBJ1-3	TGTGCCAGCAGCTTCGCCGGGACAGGGAGTGGAAACACCATATATTTT	CASSFAGTGSGNTIYF
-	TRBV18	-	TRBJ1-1	TGTGCCAGCTCACCGGGTTCCGGCGCTTACACTGAAGCTTTCTTT	CASSPGSGAYTEAFF
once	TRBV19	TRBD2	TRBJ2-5	TGTGCCAGTAGTATAGAACGGGGGGGCCGGGAGACCCAGTACTTC	CASSIERGGRETQYF
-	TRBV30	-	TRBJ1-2	TGTGCCTGGAGTGCGTTGAGTGGGGGTGGCTACACCTTC	CAWSALSGGGYTF
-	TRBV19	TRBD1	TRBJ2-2	TGTGCCACTGCGGGGACAGGGGGTTCCGGGGAGCTGTTTTTT	CATAGTGGSGELFF
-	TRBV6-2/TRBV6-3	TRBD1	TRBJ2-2	TGTGCCAGCAGTTACACCCCGAATTTTACAGGGGACACCGGGGAGCTGTTTTTT	CASSYTPNFTGDTGELFF
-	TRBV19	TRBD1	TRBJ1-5	TGTGCCAGTGGGGGACAGGGGGGACAGCCCCAGCATTTT	CASGGQGGQPQHF
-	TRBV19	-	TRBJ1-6	TGTGCCAGTAGTCCAGCGGGGGAGCTTAGGTCACCCCTCCACTTT	CASSPAGELRSPLHF
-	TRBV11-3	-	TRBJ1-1	TGTGCCAGCAGCCCTAGGGGAGCGGCGCGGACTGAAGCTTTCTTT	CASSPRGAARTEAFF
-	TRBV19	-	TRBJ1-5	TGTGCCAGTAGTGCGACGGCTTACAATCAGCCCCAGCATTTT	CASSATAYNQPQHF
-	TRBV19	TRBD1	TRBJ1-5	TGTGCCAGTAGTACGGGACAGGGGTCGGGCAATCAGCCCCAGCATTTT	CASSTGQGSGNQPQHF
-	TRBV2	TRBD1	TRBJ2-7	TGTGCCAGCAGGAGGACAGGGGGCGCCGAGCAGTACTTC	CASRRTGGAEQYF
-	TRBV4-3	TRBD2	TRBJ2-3	TGCGCCAGCAGCCAAGACCCCATAGCGGGGGGGTCCTACCGCACAGATACGCAGTATTTT	CASSQDPIAGGSYRTDTQYF
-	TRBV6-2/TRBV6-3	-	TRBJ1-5	TGTGCCAGCAGTTACTACCCGACAGCAAACAATCAGCCCCAGCATTTT	CASSYYPTANNQPQHF
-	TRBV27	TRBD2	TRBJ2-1	TGTGCCAGCAGTTACTATACCCCGCCCCAACGCGGGGGAGCACTTCGATACAATGAGCAGTTCTTC	CASSYYTPPQRGGALRYNEQFF
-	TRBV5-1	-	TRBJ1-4	TGCGCCAGCTCTCCCACCGGGGGCGGTAATGAAAAACTGTTTTTT	CASSPTGGGNEKLFF
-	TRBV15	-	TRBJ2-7	TGTGCCACCAGCAGAGGCGATGGAGGGGTGAGCTCCTACGAGCAGTACTTC	CATSRGDGGVSSYEQYF
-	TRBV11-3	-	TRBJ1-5	TGTGCCAGCAGCTTAGATGGTACGGTCTGGGGTCTCAATCAGCCCCAGCATTTT	CASSLDGTVWGLNQPQHF
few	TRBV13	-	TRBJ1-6	TGTGCCAGCAGGGCGGGCGGACCCCTCCACTTT	CASRAGGPLHF
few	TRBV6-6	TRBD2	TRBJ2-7	TGTGCCAGCAGTTTTAGCGGGGGGGCAGGAGCTGAAGAGCAGTACTTC	CASSFSGGAGAEEQYF
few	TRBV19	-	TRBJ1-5	TGTGCCAGTAGTTCACAGGTGAACCAGCCCCAGCATTTT	CASSSQVNQPQHF
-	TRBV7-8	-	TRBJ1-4	TGTGCCAGCAGCTCCGGACCCCTAGAAAAACTGTTTTTT	CASSSGPLEKLFF
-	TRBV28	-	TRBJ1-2	TGTGCCAGCAGAGGCTCAGGGGATAGCTATGGCTACACCTTC	CASRGSGDSYGYTF
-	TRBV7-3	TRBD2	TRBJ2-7	TGTGCCAGCAGCCCGGGGCGGGGGTACGAGCAGTACTTC	CASSPGRGYEQYF
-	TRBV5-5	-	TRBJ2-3	TGTGCCAGCAGCCCGTGGGTTTTAGGTTCAGATACGCAGTATTTT	CASSPWVLGSDTQYF
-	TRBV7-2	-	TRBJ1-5	TGTGCCAGCAGCTCAGGGAGCAATCAGCCCCAGCATTTT	CASSSGSNQPQHF
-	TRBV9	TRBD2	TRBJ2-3	TGTGCCAGCAGCGTAGTCGGACTAGCGGGGGTAACCCCAGATACGCAGTATTTT	CASSVVGLAGVTPDTQYF
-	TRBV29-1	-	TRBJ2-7	TGCAGCGTAGGAATCGCCTACGAGCAGTACTTC	CSVGIAYEQYF
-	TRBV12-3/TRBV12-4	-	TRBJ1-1	TGTGCCAGCAGCCCCGATTTGGGGACTGAAGCTTTCTTT	CASSPDLGTEAFF
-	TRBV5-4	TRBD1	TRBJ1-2	TGTGCCAGCAGCTTGGGAGACAGGGACTATGGCTACACCTTC	CASSLGDRDYGYTF
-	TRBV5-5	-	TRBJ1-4	TGTGCCAGCAGCTTCCAGGATAATGAAAAACTGTTTTTT	CASSFQDNEKLFF
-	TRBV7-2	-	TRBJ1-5	TGTGCCAGCAGCTTAGTTTTGAGGGGCAGTCAGCCCCAGCATTTT	CASSLVLRGSQPQHF
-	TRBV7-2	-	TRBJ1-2	TGTGCCAGCAGCCTACTACAGGCTGCTGGCTACACCTTC	CASSLLQAAGYTF
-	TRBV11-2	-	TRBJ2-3	TGTGCCAGCAGCTTAGATCCAGGCCGCACAGATACGCAGTATTTT	CASSLDPGRTDTQYF
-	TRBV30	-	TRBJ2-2	TGTGCCTGGAGTTCTAACACCGGGGAGCTGTTTTTT	CAWSSNTGELFF
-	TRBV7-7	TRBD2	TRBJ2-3	TGTGCTAGCAGCTCCGGGGGGTCCACAGATACGCAGTATTTT	CASSSGGSTDTQYF